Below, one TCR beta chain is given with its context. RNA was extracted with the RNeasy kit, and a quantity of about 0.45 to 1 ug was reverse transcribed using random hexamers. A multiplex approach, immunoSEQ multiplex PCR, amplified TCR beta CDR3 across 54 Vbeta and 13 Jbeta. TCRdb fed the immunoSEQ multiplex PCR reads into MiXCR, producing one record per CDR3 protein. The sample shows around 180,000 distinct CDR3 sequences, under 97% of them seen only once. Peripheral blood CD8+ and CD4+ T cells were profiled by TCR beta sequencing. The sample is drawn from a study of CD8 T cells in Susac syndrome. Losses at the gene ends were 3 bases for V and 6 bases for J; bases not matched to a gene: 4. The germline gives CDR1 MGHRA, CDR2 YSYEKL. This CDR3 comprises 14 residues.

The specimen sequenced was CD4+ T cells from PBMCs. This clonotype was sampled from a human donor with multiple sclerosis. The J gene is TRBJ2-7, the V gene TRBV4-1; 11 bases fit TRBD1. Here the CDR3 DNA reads TGCGCCAGCAGCCATGCGGGACAGGGGGGCGAGCAGTACTTC. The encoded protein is CASSHAGQGGEQYF.